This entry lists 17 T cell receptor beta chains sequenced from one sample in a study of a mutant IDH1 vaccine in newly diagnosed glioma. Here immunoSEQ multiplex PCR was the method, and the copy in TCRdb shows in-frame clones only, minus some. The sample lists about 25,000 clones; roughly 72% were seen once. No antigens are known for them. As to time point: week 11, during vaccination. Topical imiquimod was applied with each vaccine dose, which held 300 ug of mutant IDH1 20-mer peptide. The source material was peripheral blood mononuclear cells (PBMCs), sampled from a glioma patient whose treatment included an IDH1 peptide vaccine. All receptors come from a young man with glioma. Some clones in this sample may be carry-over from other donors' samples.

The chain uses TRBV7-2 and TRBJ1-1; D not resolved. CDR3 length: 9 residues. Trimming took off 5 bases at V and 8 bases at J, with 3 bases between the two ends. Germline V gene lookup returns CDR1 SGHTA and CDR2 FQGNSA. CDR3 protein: CASSREAFF. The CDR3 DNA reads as TGTGCCAGCAGCCGCGAAGCTTTCTTT.

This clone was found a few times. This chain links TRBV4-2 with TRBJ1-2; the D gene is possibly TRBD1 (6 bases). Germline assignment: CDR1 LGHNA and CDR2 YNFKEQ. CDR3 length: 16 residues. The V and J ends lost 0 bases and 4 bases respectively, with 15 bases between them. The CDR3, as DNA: TGTGCCAGCAGCCAAGATCCCGGAGGGGGAATCTATGGCTACACCTTC. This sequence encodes CASSQDPGGGIYGYTF.

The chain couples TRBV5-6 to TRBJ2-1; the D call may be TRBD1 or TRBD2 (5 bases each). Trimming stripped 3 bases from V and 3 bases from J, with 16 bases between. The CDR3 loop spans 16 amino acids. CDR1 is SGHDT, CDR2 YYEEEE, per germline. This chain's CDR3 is CASSWWRGEVYNEQFF. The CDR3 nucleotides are TGTGCCAGCAGCTGGTGGAGAGGGGAAGTCTACAATGAGCAGTTCTTC.

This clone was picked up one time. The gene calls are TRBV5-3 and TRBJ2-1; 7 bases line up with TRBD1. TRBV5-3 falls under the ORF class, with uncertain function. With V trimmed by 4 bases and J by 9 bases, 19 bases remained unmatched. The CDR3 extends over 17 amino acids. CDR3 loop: CARSQSGQVKRVTEQFF. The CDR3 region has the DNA TGTGCCAGAAGCCAATCCGGACAGGTCAAACGGGTCACTGAGCAGTTCTTC.

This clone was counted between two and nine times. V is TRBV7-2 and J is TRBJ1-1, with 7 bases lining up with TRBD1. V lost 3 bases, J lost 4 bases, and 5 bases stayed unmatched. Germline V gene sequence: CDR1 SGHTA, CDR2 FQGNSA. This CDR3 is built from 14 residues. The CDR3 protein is CASSFSGTVTEAFF. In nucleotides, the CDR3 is TGTGCCAGCAGCTTTTCCGGGACAGTCACTGAAGCTTTCTTT. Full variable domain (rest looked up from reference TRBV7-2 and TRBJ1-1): GAGVSQSPSNKVTEKGKDVELRCDPISGHTALYWYRQSLGQGLEFLIYFQGNSAPDKSGLPSDRFSAERTGGSVSTLTIQRTQQEDSAVYLCASSFSGTVTEAFFGQGTRLTVV.

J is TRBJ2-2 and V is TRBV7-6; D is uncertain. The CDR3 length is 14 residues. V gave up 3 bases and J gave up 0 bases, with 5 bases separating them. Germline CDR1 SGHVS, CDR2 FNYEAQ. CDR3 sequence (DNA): TGTGCCAGCAGCTTTAACTCGAACACCGGGGAGCTGTTTTTT. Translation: CASSFNSNTGELFF.

The CDR3 DNA is TGTGCCAGCAGTTCCCCACCACCGGGGGAGGGGACAGATAGCAATCAGCCCCAGCATTTT. Amino acids: CASSSPPPGEGTDSNQPQHF. The chain employs TRBV28 and TRBJ1-5, with 7 bases lining up with TRBD1. Germline trimming cut 4 bases from V and 0 bases from J; bases unmatched to any gene: 18. This CDR3 spans 20 amino acids. The V gene's germline CDR1 is MDHEN and CDR2 SYDVKM. The full variable domain, with the rest looked up from reference TRBV28 and TRBJ1-5, is DVKVTQSSRYLVKRTGEKVFLECVQDMDHENMFWYRQDPGLGLRLIYFSYDVKMKEKGDIPEGYSVSREKKERFSLILESASTNQTSMYLCASSSPPPGEGTDSNQPQHFGDGTRLSIL.

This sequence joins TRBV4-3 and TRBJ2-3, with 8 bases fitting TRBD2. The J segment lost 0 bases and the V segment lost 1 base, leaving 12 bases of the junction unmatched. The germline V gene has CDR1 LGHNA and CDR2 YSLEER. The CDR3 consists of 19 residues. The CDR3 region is CASSQGGWAGGYSTDTQYF. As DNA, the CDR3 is TGCGCCAGCAGCCAAGGGGGATGGGCGGGGGGCTACAGCACAGATACGCAGTATTTT.

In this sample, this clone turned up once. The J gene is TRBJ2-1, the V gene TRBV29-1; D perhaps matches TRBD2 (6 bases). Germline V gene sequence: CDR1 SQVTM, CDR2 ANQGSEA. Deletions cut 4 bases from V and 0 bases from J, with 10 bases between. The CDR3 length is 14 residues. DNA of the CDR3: TGCAGCGTTGTTGACGGGAGCTCCTACAATGAGCAGTTCTTC. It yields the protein CSVVDGSSYNEQFF.

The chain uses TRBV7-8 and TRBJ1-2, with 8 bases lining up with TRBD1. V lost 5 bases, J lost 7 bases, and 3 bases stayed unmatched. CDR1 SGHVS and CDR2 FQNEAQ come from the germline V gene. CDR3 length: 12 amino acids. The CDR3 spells CASSTDRVGYTF. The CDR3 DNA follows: TGTGCCAGCAGCACGGACAGGGTTGGCTACACCTTC. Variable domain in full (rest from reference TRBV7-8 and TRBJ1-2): GAGVSQSPRYKVAKRGQDVALRCDPISGHVSLFWYQQALGQGPEFLTYFQNEAQLDKSGLPSDRFFAERPEGSVSTLKIQRTQQEDSAVYLCASSTDRVGYTFGSGTRLTVV.

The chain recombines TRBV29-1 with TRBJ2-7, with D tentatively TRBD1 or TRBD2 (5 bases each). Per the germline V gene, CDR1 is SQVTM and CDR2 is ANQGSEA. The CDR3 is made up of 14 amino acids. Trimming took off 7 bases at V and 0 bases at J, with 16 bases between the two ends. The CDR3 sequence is CSADRDGSSYEQYF. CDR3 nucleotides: TGCAGCGCCGACCGGGACGGAAGCTCCTACGAGCAGTACTTC.

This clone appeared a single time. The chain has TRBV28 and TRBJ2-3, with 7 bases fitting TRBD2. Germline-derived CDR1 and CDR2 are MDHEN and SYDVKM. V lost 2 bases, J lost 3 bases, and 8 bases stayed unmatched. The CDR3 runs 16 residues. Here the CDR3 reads CASSLIGGGQTDTQYF. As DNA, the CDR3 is TGTGCCAGCAGTTTAATCGGGGGAGGGCAAACAGATACGCAGTATTTT.

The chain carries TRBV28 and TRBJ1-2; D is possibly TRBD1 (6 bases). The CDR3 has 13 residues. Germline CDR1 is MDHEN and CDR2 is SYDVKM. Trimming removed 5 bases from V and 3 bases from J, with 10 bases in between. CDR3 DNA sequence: TGTGCCAGCAGTCTCTGGACAGACTATGGCTACACCTTC. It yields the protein CASSLWTDYGYTF.

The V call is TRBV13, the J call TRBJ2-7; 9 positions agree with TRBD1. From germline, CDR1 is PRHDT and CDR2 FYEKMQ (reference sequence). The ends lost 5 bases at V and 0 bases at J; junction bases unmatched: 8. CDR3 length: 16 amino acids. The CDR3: CASSHATGGGSYEQYF. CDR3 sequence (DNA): TGTGCCAGCAGCCACGCTACAGGGGGCGGCTCCTACGAGCAGTACTTC.

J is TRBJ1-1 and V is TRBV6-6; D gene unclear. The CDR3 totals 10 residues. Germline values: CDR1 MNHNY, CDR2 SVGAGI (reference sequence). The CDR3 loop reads CATAYTEAFF. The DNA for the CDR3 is TGTGCAACCGCCTACACTGAAGCTTTCTTT.

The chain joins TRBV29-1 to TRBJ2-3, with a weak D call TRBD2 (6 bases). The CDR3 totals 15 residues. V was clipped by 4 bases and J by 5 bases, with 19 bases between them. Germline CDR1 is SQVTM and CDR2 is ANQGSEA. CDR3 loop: CSVVMGGIAVDTQYF. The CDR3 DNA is TGCAGCGTTGTAATGGGAGGAATCGCGGTAGATACGCAGTATTTT.

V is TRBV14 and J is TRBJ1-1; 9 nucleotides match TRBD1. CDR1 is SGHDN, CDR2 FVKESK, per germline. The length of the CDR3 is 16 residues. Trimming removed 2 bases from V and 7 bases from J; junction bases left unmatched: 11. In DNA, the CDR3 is TGTGCCAGCAGCCAAAATCTTATGGGACAGGGACGTGAAGCTTTCTTT. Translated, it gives CASSQNLMGQGREAFF.